The clone carrying this T cell receptor beta chain was recorded once. Its antigen is undetermined. This sample stems from a study of breast tumors, draining lymph nodes, adjacent tissues. TCRdb reprocessed the multiplex PCR reads via MiXCR and lists one record per CDR3 protein. Here the sample spans about 220,000 distinct CDR3 sequences, 30% to 35% being singletons. Breast cancer patients provided tissue from their axillary draining lymph nodes. Study-level findings and limits: Data only fit, rather than demonstrated, lymph node origin of most tumor T cells. Findings are consistent with lymph node origin and intratumoral expansion of most tumor T cells. Tumor TCR diversity was below lymph nodes but above nontumor tissue.

Input material: axillary lymph node tissue. The clonotype comes from a female donor with breast cancer. Some clones in this sample may be carry-over from other donors' samples.

DNA for the CDR3: TGTGCCCCGCGCAGGGTTAGCACAGATACGCAGTATTTT. Residues: CAPRRVSTDTQYF. This sequence joins TRBV19 and TRBJ2-3, with a possible D match to TRBD1 (5 bases). V was pared by 11 bases and J by 0 bases, with 12 bases between. CDR1 is LNHDA and CDR2 is SQIVND in the germline V gene (reference sequence). CDR3 length: 13 amino acids.